These 29 T cell receptor beta chains share one sample of origin, sequenced in a study of T-cell memory formation after mild COVID-19. TCRdb redid the calling of the 5' RACE reads with MiXCR, one entry per CDR3 protein. The sample contains hundreds of thousands of distinct CDR3 sequences, less than 25% of which appear only once. Material: PBMCs or a T cell subset sorted from them (not recorded which). Source of these receptors: an adult woman who had mild COVID-19 (a few samples of this study predate the infection). Cell type and time point are not known.

This clonotype was counted only a few times. This chain connects TRBV12-3 or TRBV12-4 to TRBJ2-7, with a possible D match to TRBD1 (5 bases). The CDR3 is made up of 14 amino acids. The V gene lost 3 bases and the J gene lost 3 bases, with 12 bases spanning the gap. Written as DNA, the CDR3 is TGTGCCAGCAGTTTTCAGGGTCCGGGCTACGAGCAGTACTTC. Amino acid sequence: CASSFQGPGYEQYF.

This clonotype was seen only a few times. The chain carries TRBV7-8 and TRBJ2-3; 8 nucleotides agree with TRBD2. This CDR3 is built from 15 residues. After removal of 4 bases from V and 4 bases from J, the junction contained 7 bases not matched to a gene. Per germline, CDR1 SGHVS and CDR2 FQNEAQ. In DNA form, the CDR3 reads TGTGCCAGCAGCTCAAAGGGACTAGGACCAGATACGCAGTATTTT. Translated: CASSSKGLGPDTQYF.

The J gene is TRBJ1-3, the V gene TRBV29-1, with D possibly matching TRBD1 (5 bases). CDR1 SQVTM and CDR2 ANQGSEA come from the germline V gene. CDR3 length equals 14 residues. Deletions cut 2 bases from V and 4 bases from J, with 12 bases between. The CDR3 nucleotides read TGCAGCGTTGAATCAGGGATCGCAGGAAACACCATATATTTT. Translated: CSVESGIAGNTIYF.

The chain joins TRBV24-1 to TRBJ2-3, with 8 bases that match TRBD1. CDR1 KGHDR and CDR2 SFDVKD come from the germline V gene. The CDR3 contains 16 residues. V dropped 3 bases and J dropped 4; count of bases not matched to a gene: 8. This CDR3 reads CATSDGQGLLADTQYF. In nucleotides, the CDR3 is TGTGCCACCAGTGATGGACAGGGCCTACTCGCAGATACGCAGTATTTT.

The gene calls are TRBV10-3 and TRBJ1-3; the match to TRBD1 covers 7 bases. The length of the CDR3 is 18 residues. CDR1 ENHRY and CDR2 SYGVKD come from the germline V gene. With V trimmed by 2 bases and J by 5 bases, 15 bases remained unmatched. The CDR3 here is CAISEPLRMTGLRNTIYF. DNA for the CDR3: TGTGCCATCAGTGAGCCCCTCCGGATGACAGGGTTGAGAAACACCATATATTTT.

The chain has TRBV5-1 and TRBJ2-1; possibly TRBD1 for D (5 bases). Trimming removed 2 bases from V and 0 bases from J, with 9 bases in between. The germline CDR1 and CDR2 sequences are SGHRS and YFSETQ. CDR3 size: 15 residues. The CDR3 bases are TGCGCCAGCAGCTTTGACAGTACCTCCTACAATGAGCAGTTCTTC. Translation gives CASSFDSTSYNEQFF.

This clonotype was picked up a small number of times. The V call is TRBV29-1, the J call TRBJ2-5, with TRBD1 identical over 9 bases. Germline values: CDR1 SQVTM, CDR2 ANQGSEA. The CDR3 is 14 residues long. Trimming cost V 7 bases and J 5 bases; bases outside gene matches: 11. This chain's CDR3 is CSGGGQGNEETQYF. The CDR3 bases are TGCAGCGGTGGGGGACAGGGAAACGAGGAGACCCAGTACTTC.

The table lists this clonotype with a few counts. V gene TRBV20-1 combines with J gene TRBJ2-7; D tentatively fits TRBD1 or TRBD2 (6 bases each). Per germline, CDR1 DFQATT and CDR2 SNEGSKA (reference sequence). With 8 bases removed from V and 0 bases from J, the gap between germline ends came to 20 bases. The CDR3 has 15 amino acids. CDR3 sequence: CSYDPGADLSYEQYF. Here the CDR3 DNA reads TGCAGTTATGACCCGGGGGCGGATCTCTCCTACGAGCAGTACTTC.

This clonotype was counted a few times. The rearrangement joins TRBV6-5 to TRBJ2-5; perhaps TRBD1 as D (6 bases). Per germline, CDR1 MNHEY and CDR2 SVGAGI. V was pared by 0 bases and J by 5 bases, with 16 bases between. CDR3 length: 16 amino acids. CDR3 in amino acids: CASSYSLGASAETQYF. The CDR3 nucleotides read TGTGCCAGCAGTTACTCCCTGGGGGCCTCTGCGGAGACCCAGTACTTC.

The rearrangement uses TRBV10-3 and TRBJ2-7, with 7 bases aligning to TRBD1. Germline lookup yields CDR1 ENHRY and CDR2 SYGVKD. V lost 5 bases and J lost 4; bases outside the gene matches: 2. This CDR3 contains 12 residues. CDR3 residues: CAISQQGYEQYF. CDR3 sequence (DNA): TGTGCCATCAGTCAACAGGGGTACGAGCAGTACTTC.

This chain links TRBV30 with TRBJ2-7, with 7 bases matching TRBD2. Looked up from germline, CDR1 is GTSNPN and CDR2 is SVGIG (reference sequence). J was trimmed by 3 bases and V by 2 bases; bases with no gene match: 7. This CDR3 has 14 residues. In DNA, the CDR3 is TGTGCCTGGAGTCTCGGGGTAGCGGGCTACGAGCAGTACTTC. Its translation: CAWSLGVAGYEQYF.

V usage is TRBV9 and J usage is TRBJ2-1; TRBD2 matches 10 bases. This CDR3 has 16 residues. CDR1 SGDLS and CDR2 YYNGEE come from the germline V gene. V dropped 1 base and J dropped 7; count of bases not matched to a gene: 8. The CDR3 DNA is TGTGCCAGCAGCGTAAGCGGGGGGGCTTTGGGGAATGAGCAGTTCTTC. This encodes CASSVSGGALGNEQFF.

This rearrangement joins TRBV5-1 to TRBJ2-3; D is unclear. Germline CDR1 is SGHRS and CDR2 is YFSETQ. V was shortened by 4 bases and J by 0 bases, with 15 bases between the two germline ends. The CDR3 sequence is 16 residues long. CDR3 loop: CASSPLIGISTDTQYF. CDR3 bases: TGCGCCAGCAGCCCCCTTATCGGCATCAGCACAGATACGCAGTATTTT.

V is TRBV29-1 and J is TRBJ2-2; the D call may be TRBD1 or TRBD2 (6 bases each). Per the germline V gene, CDR1 is SQVTM and CDR2 is ANQGSEA. Trimming removed 4 bases at V and 5 bases at J, with 32 bases between. The CDR3 contains 20 residues. The CDR3 DNA reads as TGCAGCGTTGCTATCCCGGGGGACGGGGGCCGGAGACTGAAAACCGGGGAGCTGTTTTTT. As protein: CSVAIPGDGGRRLKTGELFF.

The chain carries TRBV29-1 and TRBJ2-1; TRBD2 matches at 7 bases. Germline lookup yields CDR1 SQVTM and CDR2 ANQGSEA. J gave up 0 bases and V 5 bases, and 7 bases lay outside the gene matches. The CDR3 is 15 amino acids. CDR3 DNA: TGCAGCGTTCCCTCGCGCGGGAGCTCCTACAATGAGCAGTTCTTC. As protein: CSVPSRGSSYNEQFF.

The chain carries TRBV12-3 or TRBV12-4 and TRBJ2-1; TRBD1 is a possible D gene (5 bases). Trimming left V 2 bases short and J 0 bases short, with 8 bases between. This CDR3 contains 15 residues. CDR3 nucleotides: TGTGCCAGCAGTTTATTAGGGGCCTCCTACAATGAGCAGTTCTTC. It codes for CASSLLGASYNEQFF.

V and J are TRBV7-6 and TRBJ2-1; 11 bases are shared with TRBD2. The V segment lost 0 bases and the J segment 7 bases; nucleotides outside the gene matches: 5. The CDR3 covers 16 residues. Germline V CDR1 and CDR2: SGHVS, FNYEAQ. This chain's CDR3 is CASSLAAASGGNEQFF. The CDR3 DNA is TGTGCCAGCAGCTTAGCGGCGGCTAGCGGGGGGAATGAGCAGTTCTTC. Filled out from reference TRBV7-6 and TRBJ2-1, the complete variable domain reads GAGVSQSPRYKVTKRGQDVALRCDPISGHVSLYWYRQALGQGPEFLTYFNYEAQQDKSGLPNDRFSAERPEGSISTLTIQRTEQRDSAMYRCASSLAAASGGNEQFFGPGTRLTVL.

This clonotype was counted a few times. The CDR3 sequence is CASSLGGRNQPQHF. The CDR3 DNA reads as TGTGCCAGCAGTTTAGGGGGGCGCAATCAGCCCCAGCATTTT. The V and J genes are TRBV12-3 or TRBV12-4 and TRBJ1-5; a possible D gene is TRBD1 (6 bases). CDR3 size: 14 residues. The V end lost 1 base, the J end lost 2 bases, and 6 bases lay between the germline ends.

The gene calls are TRBV18 and TRBJ1-2; D is undetermined. This CDR3 region has 14 residues. The germline CDR1 and CDR2 sequences are KGHSH and LQKENI. V dropped 3 bases and J dropped 2 bases, with 10 bases sitting between them. This chain's CDR3 is CASSPLTQNYGYTF. Here the CDR3 DNA reads TGTGCCAGCTCACCTTTGACACAGAACTATGGCTACACCTTC.

This clonotype was detected a few times. The chain employs TRBV7-9 and TRBJ2-3; D perhaps matches TRBD1 (6 bases). V lost 6 bases and J 7 bases, leaving 20 bases between the germline ends. Germline V gene lookup returns CDR1 SEHNR and CDR2 FQNEAQ (reference sequence). The CDR3 consists of 15 residues. The CDR3 sequence: CASSQTGGPPYTQYF. The CDR3 DNA sequence: TGTGCCAGCAGTCAGACAGGTGGTCCCCCTTATACGCAGTATTTT. The variable domain in full, with the rest retrieved from reference TRBV7-9 and TRBJ2-3, is DTGVSQNPRHKITKRGQNVTFRCDPISEHNRLYWYRQTLGQGPEFLTYFQNEAQLEKSRLLSDRFSAERPKGSFSTLEIQRTEQGDSAMYLCASSQTGGPPYTQYFGPGTRLTVL.

This clonotype was counted between two and nine times. The genes are TRBV24-1 and TRBJ2-3; 10 bases map to TRBD2. Germline-derived CDR1 and CDR2 are KGHDR and SFDVKD. Losses at the gene ends were 4 bases for V and 3 bases for J; bases not matched to a gene: 6. The CDR3 is 16 amino acids. The CDR3 is CATSDRGTSVTDTQYF. As DNA, the CDR3 is TGTGCCACCAGTGACCGCGGGACTAGCGTGACAGATACGCAGTATTTT.

The chain couples TRBV11-2 to TRBJ2-5; TRBD1 agrees at 9 bases. Looked up from germline, CDR1 is SGHAT and CDR2 is FQNNGV. V gave up 5 bases and J gave up 3 bases; unmatched junction bases: 7. The CDR3 contains 15 residues. The CDR3 DNA reads as TGTGCCAGCAGCCTTCGGACAGGGGCTAAAGAGACCCAGTACTTC. Translated: CASSLRTGAKETQYF. The full variable domain, in which reference TRBV11-2 and TRBJ2-5 provide the parts outside the CDR3, is EAGVAQSPRYKIIEKRQSVAFWCNPISGHATLYWYQQILGQGPKLLIQFQNNGVVDDSQLPKDRFSAERLKGVDSTLKIQPAKLEDSAVYLCASSLRTGAKETQYFGPGTRLLVL.

This chain joins TRBV10-3 and TRBJ2-1; 9 nucleotides align to TRBD1. Germline V lookup: CDR1 ENHRY, CDR2 SYGVKD. The CDR3 consists of 15 residues. J lost 10 bases, V lost 3 bases, and 10 bases had no gene match. CDR3 in DNA: TGTGCCATCAGTGAAGAGGGACAGGGAGGGGGCGAGCAGTTCTTC. Residues: CAISEEGQGGGEQFF.

This clonotype was observed a few times. The V and J genes are TRBV9 and TRBJ2-7; D gene ambiguous. Trimming cost V 0 bases and J 3 bases, with 10 bases left between them. Looked up from germline, CDR1 is SGDLS and CDR2 is YYNGEE. This CDR3 contains 14 residues. CDR3 coding DNA: TGTGCCAGCAGCGTAGAGGGTTCCCGCTACGAGCAGTACTTC. Residues: CASSVEGSRYEQYF.

There are a few counts of this clonotype. The genes are TRBV18 and TRBJ2-1; D gene unclear. CDR3 size: 13 residues. The V gene lost 3 bases and the J gene lost 10 bases, with 13 bases spanning the gap. Germline lookup yields CDR1 KGHSH and CDR2 LQKENI. CDR3 in DNA: TGTGCCAGCTCACCTTATCGGACCGTCGAGCAGTTCTTC. Its protein is CASSPYRTVEQFF.

The chain combines TRBV25-1 with TRBJ1-1; TRBD1 is a possible D gene (6 bases). The CDR3 runs to 12 residues. The V end was cut by 6 bases, the J end by 11 bases, with 16 bases between. Germline lookup yields CDR1 MGHDK and CDR2 SYGVNS. CDR3 nucleotide sequence: TGTGCCAGCAGGCCCTTGGGGGGGCAGGCTTTCTTT. This translates into CASRPLGGQAFF.

This chain's CDR3 is CASSFSGGAVTDTQYF. The CDR3 DNA is TGTGCCAGCAGCTTTAGCGGGGGGGCCGTCACAGATACGCAGTATTTT. The chain is built from TRBV13 and TRBJ2-3, with 11 nucleotides matching TRBD2. After removal of 3 bases from V and 2 bases from J, the junction contained 4 bases not matched to a gene. The germline gives CDR1 PRHDT, CDR2 FYEKMQ (reference sequence). CDR3 length equals 16 residues.

V and J are TRBV7-9 and TRBJ1-5; 7 nucleotides line up with TRBD1. The ends lost 5 bases at V and 2 bases at J; junction bases unmatched: 15. CDR1 is SEHNR and CDR2 is FQNEAQ in the germline V gene (reference sequence). CDR3 length: 18 amino acids. CDR3: CASSKGAGGTWGNQPQHF. The CDR3 DNA follows: TGTGCCAGCAGCAAGGGGGCAGGGGGGACCTGGGGCAATCAGCCCCAGCATTTT. Combining the CDR3 with reference TRBV7-9 and TRBJ1-5 gives the whole variable domain DTGVSQNPRHKITKRGQNVTFRCDPISEHNRLYWYRQTLGQGPEFLTYFQNEAQLEKSRLLSDRFSAERPKGSFSTLEIQRTEQGDSAMYLCASSKGAGGTWGNQPQHFGDGTRLSIL.

This chain joins TRBV4-1 and TRBJ2-7, with a possible D match to TRBD2 (7 bases). This CDR3 spans 16 amino acids. Germline lookup yields CDR1 MGHRA and CDR2 YSYEKL. Trimming left V 4 bases short and J 2 bases short, with 18 bases between. This CDR3 reads CASSPGEGIWAYEQYF. The DNA of the CDR3 is TGCGCCAGCAGCCCAGGGGAGGGGATTTGGGCCTACGAGCAGTACTTC.